The present entry profiles one T cell receptor (beta chain) with its context. Its specificity is unknown. These data are taken from a study of shared clonotypes between healthy human individuals. It was CD45RO-negative cells, positively selected for CCR7, that made up naive CD8 cells, with terminally differentiated effector memory CD45RA+ cells excluded. Overall study findings and caveats: Estimated richness values were generally larger in naive subsets than in memory subsets.

Profiled with immunoSEQ multiplex PCR; TCRdb holds only in-frame clones, not every one. The table includes some 2.1 million clones, 85% to 95% detected once. The CDR3 sequence is 15 residues long. V shed 4 bases and J 5 bases; nucleotides not matched to a gene: 10. Germline CDR1 and CDR2: SGHRS and YFSETQ. Sequences were obtained from naive CD8+ T cells sorted from blood. The receptor was derived from a man between 18 and 35 years old in good health. V is TRBV5-1 and J is TRBJ1-2, with 8 bases aligning to TRBD1. This chain's CDR3 is CASSPMTGVGYGYTF. Written as DNA, the CDR3 is TGCGCCAGCAGCCCGATGACAGGGGTTGGGTATGGCTACACCTTC.